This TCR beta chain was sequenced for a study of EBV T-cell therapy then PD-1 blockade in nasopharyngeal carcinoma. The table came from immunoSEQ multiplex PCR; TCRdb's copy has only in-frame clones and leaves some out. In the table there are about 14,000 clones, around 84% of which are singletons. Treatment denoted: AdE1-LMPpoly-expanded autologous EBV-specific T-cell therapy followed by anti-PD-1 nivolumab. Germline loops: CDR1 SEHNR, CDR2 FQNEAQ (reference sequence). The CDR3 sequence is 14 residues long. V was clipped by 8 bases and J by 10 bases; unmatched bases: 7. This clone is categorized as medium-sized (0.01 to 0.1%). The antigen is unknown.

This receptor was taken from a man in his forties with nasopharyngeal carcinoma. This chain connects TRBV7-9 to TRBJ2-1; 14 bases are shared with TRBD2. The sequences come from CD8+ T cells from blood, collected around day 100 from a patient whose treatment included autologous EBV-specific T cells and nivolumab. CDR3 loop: CASVGLAGVWEQFF. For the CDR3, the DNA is TGTGCCAGCGTGGGACTAGCGGGGGTCTGGGAGCAGTTCTTC.